This is a list of T cell receptor beta chains from one sample in a study of blood T cell repertoires in COVID-19. The assay was immunoSEQ multiplex PCR, and TCRdb's table has in-frame clones only and misses some. The sample consists of roughly 410,000 clones, about nine tenths of them appearing once. Sequencing input: peripheral blood. The receptors originated from a woman between 40 and 50 years old with COVID-19, enrolled during active disease. CDR3s include the opening cysteine and the closing phenylalanine or tryptophan. Fields, in order: CDR3 length, J gene, D gene, V gene, clone size, CDR3 DNA, CDR3 protein. The D gene is left open where the match is weak. Some rows have no size entry. The others give once, few or many, or a class for an expanded clone.

length: 13
J: TRBJ2-7
D: NA
V: TRBV5-5
size: NA
DNA: TGTGCCAGCAGCTTGAGGGGATTAGACGAGCAGTACTTC
CDR3: CASSLRGLDEQYF

length: 15
J: TRBJ2-1
D: TRBD1
V: TRBV15
size: NA
DNA: TGTGCCACCAGCAGAGATCTAGGGGGCCGCAGTGAGCAGTTCTTC
CDR3: CATSRDLGGRSEQFF

length: 16
J: TRBJ1-1
D: NA
V: TRBV19
size: NA
DNA: TGTGCCAGTAGACTAGATGGGCAGGGGCTGAACACTGAAGCTTTCTTT
CDR3: CASRLDGQGLNTEAFF

length: 16
J: TRBJ2-3
D: NA
V: TRBV11-2
size: NA
DNA: TGTGCCAGCAGCCGACACTCCGGGGGAGGCACAGATACGCAGTATTTT
CDR3: CASSRHSGGGTDTQYF

length: 17
J: TRBJ1-5
D: TRBD1
V: TRBV11-2
size: NA
DNA: TGTGCCAGCAGCTCACGGCCCCTGACAGGGGGGGATCAGCCCCAGCATTTT
CDR3: CASSSRPLTGGDQPQHF

length: 14
J: TRBJ2-5
D: TRBD1
V: TRBV27
size: NA
DNA: TGTGCCAGCAGTTATAGGGACAGGCAGGAGACCCAGTACTTC
CDR3: CASSYRDRQETQYF

length: 17
J: TRBJ2-4
D: TRBD1
V: TRBV9
size: NA
DNA: TGTGCCAGCAGCGCTTACACCCCCGGGACAGGTCGAAACATTCAGTACTTC
CDR3: CASSAYTPGTGRNIQYF

length: 15
J: TRBJ1-2
D: TRBD1
V: TRBV7-2
size: NA
DNA: TGTGCCAGCAGCTTATTTTCGACAGGGGGGGAGGGCTACACCTTC
CDR3: CASSLFSTGGEGYTF

length: 18
J: TRBJ1-2
D: NA
V: TRBV10-3
size: NA
DNA: TGTGCCATCAGTGAGTCGTTCGACCACAGGGAGATTAACTATGGCTACACCTTC
CDR3: CAISESFDHREINYGYTF

length: 13
J: TRBJ1-1
D: NA
V: TRBV19
size: NA
DNA: TGTGCCAGTACACAGGGCGTGAACACTGAAGCTTTCTTT
CDR3: CASTQGVNTEAFF

length: 13
J: TRBJ2-5
D: NA
V: TRBV3-1/TRBV3-2
size: once
DNA: TGTGCCAGCAACCCAGTGGGGGGAGAGACCCAGTACTTC
CDR3: CASNPVGGETQYF

length: 12
J: TRBJ1-6
D: NA
V: TRBV12-3/TRBV12-4
size: NA
DNA: TGTGCCAGCAGAATAATCAATTCACCCCTCCACTTT
CDR3: CASRIINSPLHF

length: 14
J: TRBJ1-2
D: TRBD1
V: TRBV27
size: NA
DNA: TGTGCCAGCAGTCCCCAGGGGGCAAACTATGGCTACACCTTC
CDR3: CASSPQGANYGYTF

length: 14
J: TRBJ1-3
D: NA
V: TRBV19
size: NA
DNA: TGTGCCAGTAGTCCCGGACTCACAGGAAACACCATATATTTT
CDR3: CASSPGLTGNTIYF

length: 14
J: TRBJ2-1
D: NA
V: TRBV27
size: NA
DNA: TGTGCCAGCAGTGAAATCCGGGACTACAATGAGCAGTTCTTC
CDR3: CASSEIRDYNEQFF

length: 13
J: TRBJ2-5
D: TRBD2
V: TRBV19
size: NA
DNA: TGTGCCAGTAGTATGACTAGCAGAGAGACCCAGTACTTC
CDR3: CASSMTSRETQYF

length: 14
J: TRBJ1-6
D: TRBD1
V: TRBV25-1
size: NA
DNA: TGTGCCAGCCGAGACAGGGGGAATAATTCACCCCTCCACTTT
CDR3: CASRDRGNNSPLHF

length: 18
J: TRBJ1-3
D: NA
V: TRBV4-1
size: once
DNA: TGCGCCAGCAGCCAAGATCCCCCCGGCGGGTTCTCTGGAAACACCATATATTTT
CDR3: CASSQDPPGGFSGNTIYF

length: 16
J: TRBJ1-6
D: TRBD1
V: TRBV27
size: NA
DNA: TGTGCCAGCAGATCCACCGGGACAGGGGGGAATTCACCCCTCCACTTT
CDR3: CASRSTGTGGNSPLHF

length: 11
J: TRBJ2-1
D: NA
V: TRBV12-5
size: NA
DNA: TGTGCTAGTGGTTTTTCAGGGGCGCAGTTCTTC
CDR3: CASGFSGAQFF

length: 15
J: TRBJ1-6
D: NA
V: TRBV7-8
size: NA
DNA: TGTGCCAGCAGCCGAGGAGGACTGCAGAATTCACCCCTCCACTTT
CDR3: CASSRGGLQNSPLHF

length: 14
J: TRBJ1-2
D: TRBD1
V: TRBV10-3
size: NA
DNA: TGTGCCATCACCGGACAGGGGGGGGGCTATGGCTACACCTTC
CDR3: CAITGQGGGYGYTF

length: 14
J: TRBJ2-1
D: NA
V: TRBV7-3
size: NA
DNA: TGTGCCAGCAGCCTCTACGAGGGCTACAATGAGCAGTTCTTC
CDR3: CASSLYEGYNEQFF

length: 14
J: TRBJ2-5
D: NA
V: TRBV25-1
size: NA
DNA: TGTGCCAGCAGTGAGGCTAGCTGGGCGGAGACCCAGTACTTC
CDR3: CASSEASWAETQYF

length: 15
J: TRBJ2-7
D: TRBD1
V: TRBV28
size: NA
DNA: TGTGCCAGCAGGTTTACCGGGACAGGGGGAGGCGAGCAGTACTTC
CDR3: CASRFTGTGGGEQYF

length: 16
J: TRBJ2-1
D: NA
V: TRBV28
size: NA
DNA: TGTGCCAGCAGTCCTCGAACAGGGACAAACTACAATGAGCAGTTCTTC
CDR3: CASSPRTGTNYNEQFF

length: 15
J: TRBJ1-2
D: TRBD1
V: TRBV10-3
size: few
DNA: TGTGCCATCAGTGAAGGACAGGCGGGGAACTATGGCTACACCTTC
CDR3: CAISEGQAGNYGYTF

length: 12
J: TRBJ1-1
D: TRBD1
V: TRBV18
size: NA
DNA: TGTGCCAGCTCACCATCGACAGGGGGAGCTTTCTTT
CDR3: CASSPSTGGAFF

length: 13
J: TRBJ1-5
D: TRBD1
V: TRBV19
size: NA
DNA: TGTGCCAGTAGCCCCGACAGGGACCAGCCCCAGCATTTT
CDR3: CASSPDRDQPQHF

length: 19
J: TRBJ1-1
D: TRBD1
V: TRBV27
size: NA
DNA: TGTGCCAGCAGTTTCATCACCGGGACAGGGGGCGCTTCGGACACTGAAGCTTTCTTT
CDR3: CASSFITGTGGASDTEAFF

length: 11
J: TRBJ2-2
D: NA
V: TRBV28
size: NA
DNA: TGTGCCAGCAGAACGGGCGGGGAGCTGTTTTTT
CDR3: CASRTGGELFF

length: 14
J: TRBJ2-7
D: NA
V: TRBV7-9
size: once
DNA: TGTGCCAGCAGCTCGTCAGGGAATTTAGGCGAGCAGTACTTC
CDR3: CASSSSGNLGEQYF

length: 15
J: TRBJ1-1
D: NA
V: TRBV10-3
size: NA
DNA: TGTGCCATCAGTGAGTTAACCGGGAAGAACACTGAAGCTTTCTTT
CDR3: CAISELTGKNTEAFF

length: 14
J: TRBJ1-3
D: NA
V: TRBV6-6
size: few
DNA: TGTGCCAGCAGTTACCCGGTTGATGGAAACACCATATATTTT
CDR3: CASSYPVDGNTIYF

length: 14
J: TRBJ1-5
D: NA
V: TRBV30
size: once
DNA: TGTGCCTGGAGTAGGAGGGGAGGCAATCAGCCCCAGCATTTT
CDR3: CAWSRRGGNQPQHF

length: 15
J: TRBJ1-5
D: TRBD1
V: TRBV19
size: NA
DNA: TGTGCCAGTACTAGAATGACGGACAGGGGTCAGCCCCAGCATTTT
CDR3: CASTRMTDRGQPQHF

length: 15
J: TRBJ1-3
D: TRBD1
V: TRBV5-5
size: NA
DNA: TGTGCCAGCAGTTACGTCGGACAGGGGGCGGACACCATATATTTT
CDR3: CASSYVGQGADTIYF

length: 15
J: TRBJ2-2
D: TRBD2
V: TRBV6-6
size: NA
DNA: TGTGCCAGCAGTCCTAGCGGGTTGAACACCGGGGAGCTGTTTTTT
CDR3: CASSPSGLNTGELFF

length: 17
J: TRBJ1-2
D: TRBD1
V: TRBV15
size: NA
DNA: TGTGCCACCAGCAGAGTGGGGGATCGGACAGGAAACTATGGCTACACCTTC
CDR3: CATSRVGDRTGNYGYTF

length: 13
J: TRBJ2-7
D: NA
V: TRBV5-5
size: NA
DNA: TGTGCCAGCAGCTTGCAGGGGACCTACGAGCAGTACTTC
CDR3: CASSLQGTYEQYF

length: 17
J: TRBJ1-6
D: NA
V: TRBV5-8
size: NA
DNA: TGTGCCAGCAGCTTGGTGACATCACACGCTTATAATTCACCCCTCCACTTT
CDR3: CASSLVTSHAYNSPLHF

length: 17
J: TRBJ2-1
D: TRBD1
V: TRBV18
size: NA
DNA: TGTGCCAGCTCACCAGGGACAGGGGGCGCGGTTTACAATGAGCAGTTCTTC
CDR3: CASSPGTGGAVYNEQFF

length: 14
J: TRBJ1-2
D: NA
V: TRBV5-1
size: NA
DNA: TGCGCCAGCAGCTTGGGGGGCGTTAACTATGGCTACACCTTC
CDR3: CASSLGGVNYGYTF

length: 11
J: TRBJ2-1
D: NA
V: TRBV30
size: NA
DNA: TGTGCCTGGAGCGCTATCTATGAGCAGTTCTTC
CDR3: CAWSAIYEQFF

length: 13
J: TRBJ1-1
D: TRBD1
V: TRBV29-1
size: once
DNA: TGCAGCGTAGACAGGGGATCGAACACTGAAGCTTTCTTT
CDR3: CSVDRGSNTEAFF

length: 15
J: TRBJ2-2
D: NA
V: TRBV25-1
size: NA
DNA: TGTGCCAGCAGCACAGGCGTCCTCGGTACCGGGGAGCTGTTTTTT
CDR3: CASSTGVLGTGELFF

length: 13
J: TRBJ1-5
D: NA
V: TRBV2
size: NA
DNA: TGTGCCAGCATGCAGGGCGGCAATCAGCCCCAGCATTTT
CDR3: CASMQGGNQPQHF

length: 16
J: TRBJ2-4
D: NA
V: TRBV21-1
size: NA
DNA: TGTGCCAGCAGCCACGTAGCGGGATGGGCCAAAAACATTCAGTACTTC
CDR3: CASSHVAGWAKNIQYF

length: 16
J: TRBJ2-1
D: TRBD2
V: TRBV4-1
size: NA
DNA: TGCGCCAGCAGCCCCGTCCCGCGGGGGGTTTTTGGTGAGCAGTTCTTC
CDR3: CASSPVPRGVFGEQFF

length: 13
J: TRBJ1-1
D: NA
V: TRBV29-1
size: NA
DNA: TGCAGCGTTGAAACATTCGTCCAAACTGAAGCTTTCTTT
CDR3: CSVETFVQTEAFF

length: 14
J: TRBJ1-1
D: TRBD1
V: TRBV28
size: many
DNA: TGTGCCAGCCGACAGGGGGCGGACGTGACTGAAGCTTTCTTT
CDR3: CASRQGADVTEAFF

length: 13
J: TRBJ1-1
D: NA
V: TRBV7-2
size: NA
DNA: TGTGCCAGCAGCTTAGGCCCGAGGACTGAAGCTTTCTTT
CDR3: CASSLGPRTEAFF

length: 15
J: TRBJ2-1
D: NA
V: TRBV20-1
size: NA
DNA: TGCAGTGCTAGTGACCGGGAGACGGTTCGGGGTGAGCAGTTCTTC
CDR3: CSASDRETVRGEQFF

length: 15
J: TRBJ1-5
D: NA
V: TRBV5-6
size: NA
DNA: TGTGCCAGCAGCTTGGGGGTCTCAGGGTATCAGCCCCAGCATTTT
CDR3: CASSLGVSGYQPQHF

length: 13
J: TRBJ1-1
D: TRBD1
V: TRBV15
size: once
DNA: TGTGCCACCAGCGGGACAGGGAACGCTGAAGCTTTCTTT
CDR3: CATSGTGNAEAFF

length: 16
J: TRBJ1-4
D: TRBD1
V: TRBV28
size: NA
DNA: TGTGCCAGCAGTTCCCCTGCCGGACAGGAAAATGAAAAACTGTTTTTT
CDR3: CASSSPAGQENEKLFF

length: 15
J: TRBJ1-5
D: TRBD1
V: TRBV6-5
size: NA
DNA: TGTGCCAGCAGTTACTCGGGACAGACCCATCAGCCCCAGCATTTT
CDR3: CASSYSGQTHQPQHF

length: 17
J: TRBJ2-6
D: NA
V: TRBV4-3
size: NA
DNA: TGCGCCAGCAGCCGAGACCGATACACCTCTGGGGCCAACGTCCTGACTTTC
CDR3: CASSRDRYTSGANVLTF

length: 16
J: TRBJ1-2
D: TRBD1
V: TRBV4-3
size: NA
DNA: TGCGCCAGCAGCCAAGATCCGTCGGACAGGGTATATGGCTACACCTTC
CDR3: CASSQDPSDRVYGYTF

length: 15
J: TRBJ2-7
D: NA
V: TRBV4-3
size: NA
DNA: TGCGCCAGCAGCCAAGATGTCGGACAGCCCTACGAGCAGTACTTC
CDR3: CASSQDVGQPYEQYF